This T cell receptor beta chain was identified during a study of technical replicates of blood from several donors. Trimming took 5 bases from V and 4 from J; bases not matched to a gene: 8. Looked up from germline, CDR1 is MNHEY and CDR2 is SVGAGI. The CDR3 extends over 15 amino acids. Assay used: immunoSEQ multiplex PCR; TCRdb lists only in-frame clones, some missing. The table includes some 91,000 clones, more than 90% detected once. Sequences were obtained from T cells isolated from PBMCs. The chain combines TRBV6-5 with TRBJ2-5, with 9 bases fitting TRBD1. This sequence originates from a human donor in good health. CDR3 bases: TGTGCCAGCAGTCCGAATCACAGGGGGCTAGAGACCCAGTACTTC. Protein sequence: CASSPNHRGLETQYF.